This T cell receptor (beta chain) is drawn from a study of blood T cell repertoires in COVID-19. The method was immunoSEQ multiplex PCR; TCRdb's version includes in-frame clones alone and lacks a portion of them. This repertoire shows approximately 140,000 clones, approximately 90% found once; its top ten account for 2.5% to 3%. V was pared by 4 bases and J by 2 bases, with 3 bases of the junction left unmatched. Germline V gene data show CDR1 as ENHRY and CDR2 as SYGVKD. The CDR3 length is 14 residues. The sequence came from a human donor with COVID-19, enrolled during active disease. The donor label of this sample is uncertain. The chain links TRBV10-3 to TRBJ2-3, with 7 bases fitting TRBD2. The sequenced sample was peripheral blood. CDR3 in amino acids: CAISGGRATDTQYF. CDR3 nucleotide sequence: TGTGCCATCAGTGGAGGGAGGGCCACAGATACGCAGTATTTT.